Listed below are T cell receptor beta chains from one sample, sequenced in a study of T-cell reconstitution after alpha-beta-depleted transplantation in children. Each CDR3 protein gets one entry after TCRdb re-called the PCR reads with MiXCR. The data contain hundreds of thousands of distinct CDR3 sequences, under 13% of them seen just once; the ten biggest clones take up under 30%. Specimen: PBMCs, collected before TCRalphabeta/CD19-depleted stem cell transplant. Source of these receptors: a child less than two years old with acute myeloid leukemia, due to receive a stem cell transplant. The CDR3 runs from the conserved cysteine through the conserved F or W. The order of the fields is D gene, V gene, clone size, J gene, CDR3 DNA, CDR3 protein. A D gene is named only where the DNA matches it firmly. Clone size is given for some rows only: seen once, a few or many times, or a class if the clone is expanded.

d_call: NA; v_call: TRBV10-3; clone_size: many; j_call: TRBJ2-2; cdr3_nt: TGTGCCATCAGTACCACTAGTCCCACCCGGGAGCTGTTTTTT; cdr3_aa: CAISTTSPTRELFF
d_call: NA; v_call: TRBV12-3/TRBV12-4; clone_size: many; j_call: TRBJ2-3; cdr3_nt: TGTGCCAGCAGTTCGGGACGGGAGTCAGATACGCAGTATTTT; cdr3_aa: CASSSGRESDTQYF
d_call: TRBD2; v_call: TRBV20-1; clone_size: NA; j_call: TRBJ2-3; cdr3_nt: TGCAGTGCGCGGCCTAGCGGGGGGTTCAGTGGCACAGATACGCAGTATTTT; cdr3_aa: CSARPSGGFSGTDTQYF
d_call: NA; v_call: TRBV6-5; clone_size: many; j_call: TRBJ2-1; cdr3_nt: TGTGCCAGCGGGCTACAGGGTGGTTTTCGCAATGAGCAGTTCTTC; cdr3_aa: CASGLQGGFRNEQFF
d_call: TRBD1; v_call: TRBV10-1; clone_size: NA; j_call: TRBJ2-7; cdr3_nt: TGCGCCAGCAGTGATGCCGGGACAGGCATCTACGAGCAGTACTTC; cdr3_aa: CASSDAGTGIYEQYF
d_call: NA; v_call: TRBV2; clone_size: NA; j_call: TRBJ1-1; cdr3_nt: TGTGCCAGCAGGGGCCCGGGGGCTTTCTTT; cdr3_aa: CASRGPGAFF
d_call: TRBD1; v_call: TRBV29-1; clone_size: many; j_call: TRBJ1-2; cdr3_nt: TGCAGCGTTCCCCGACAGGGGGCAAACTATGGCTACACCTTC; cdr3_aa: CSVPRQGANYGYTF
d_call: NA; v_call: TRBV20-1; clone_size: many; j_call: TRBJ1-2; cdr3_nt: TGCAGTGCTTTCGACGGCGGCTACACCTTC; cdr3_aa: CSAFDGGYTF
d_call: NA; v_call: TRBV11-2; clone_size: NA; j_call: TRBJ1-3; cdr3_nt: TGTGCCAGCGAAAGGAACACCATATATTTT; cdr3_aa: CASERNTIYF
d_call: TRBD1; v_call: TRBV6-4; clone_size: many; j_call: TRBJ1-2; cdr3_nt: TGTGCCAGCAGTGGCGCAGGGGGCGCTGGCTACACCTTC; cdr3_aa: CASSGAGGAGYTF
d_call: NA; v_call: TRBV20-1; clone_size: many; j_call: TRBJ2-1; cdr3_nt: TGCAGTGCTAGAGCGGAGGACGGAAGCTCCTACAATGAGCAGTTCTTC; cdr3_aa: CSARAEDGSSYNEQFF
d_call: NA; v_call: TRBV6-1; clone_size: many; j_call: TRBJ1-6; cdr3_nt: TGTGCCAGCAGTGAAGCGCCGGGGATCTCCTATAATTCACCCCTCCACTTT; cdr3_aa: CASSEAPGISYNSPLHF
d_call: NA; v_call: TRBV24-1; clone_size: many; j_call: TRBJ1-1; cdr3_nt: TGTGCCACCAGTGATGAGGACAGACCGAACACTGAAGCTTTCTTT; cdr3_aa: CATSDEDRPNTEAFF
d_call: TRBD2; v_call: TRBV5-1; clone_size: many; j_call: TRBJ2-3; cdr3_nt: TGCGCCAGCAGTCTACTCCTAGCGGGGGAGGGCACAGATACGCAGTATTTT; cdr3_aa: CASSLLLAGEGTDTQYF
d_call: NA; v_call: TRBV18; clone_size: NA; j_call: TRBJ2-3; cdr3_nt: TGTGCCAGCTCAGCCACAGCTCGGACAGCCGTGGGACATACGCAGTATTTT; cdr3_aa: CASSATARTAVGHTQYF
d_call: TRBD1; v_call: TRBV7-2; clone_size: many; j_call: TRBJ1-2; cdr3_nt: TGTGCCAGCAGCTCGGGACAGGGGAATGGCTACACCTTC; cdr3_aa: CASSSGQGNGYTF
d_call: TRBD1; v_call: TRBV5-1; clone_size: many; j_call: TRBJ1-1; cdr3_nt: TGCGCCAGCAGCCTGAGGGTCCAGGGGGACACTGAAGCTTTCTTT; cdr3_aa: CASSLRVQGDTEAFF
d_call: NA; v_call: TRBV2; clone_size: NA; j_call: TRBJ2-7; cdr3_nt: TGTGCCAGCCTGGGGGATTTTTTCACATACGAGCAGTACTTC; cdr3_aa: CASLGDFFTYEQYF
d_call: TRBD2; v_call: TRBV5-6; clone_size: NA; j_call: TRBJ2-2; cdr3_nt: TGTGCCAGCAGCTTGCGGGGCGGGAGGACCATCGGGGAGCTGTTTTTT; cdr3_aa: CASSLRGGRTIGELFF
d_call: NA; v_call: TRBV5-8; clone_size: many; j_call: TRBJ2-1; cdr3_nt: TGTGCCAGCAGCCCTCCGGCAGATGAGCAGTTCTTC; cdr3_aa: CASSPPADEQFF
d_call: NA; v_call: TRBV19; clone_size: NA; j_call: TRBJ2-7; cdr3_nt: TGTGCCAGTAGTATGGGTCCGGGGATCTCCTACGAGCAGTACTTC; cdr3_aa: CASSMGPGISYEQYF
d_call: NA; v_call: TRBV20-1; clone_size: many; j_call: TRBJ1-2; cdr3_nt: TGCAGTCTCCGGGGTGGCTATGGCTACACCTTC; cdr3_aa: CSLRGGYGYTF
d_call: NA; v_call: TRBV6-2/TRBV6-3; clone_size: many; j_call: TRBJ2-7; cdr3_nt: TGTGCCAGCAGTTACTTCGACTCCCTCTACGAGCAGTACTTC; cdr3_aa: CASSYFDSLYEQYF
d_call: NA; v_call: TRBV21-1; clone_size: many; j_call: TRBJ2-7; cdr3_nt: TGTGCCAGCAGCAGTGTCACCTACGAGCAGTACTTC; cdr3_aa: CASSSVTYEQYF
d_call: TRBD1; v_call: TRBV2; clone_size: many; j_call: TRBJ2-5; cdr3_nt: TGTGCCACCCACAGGGGACAAGAGACCCAGTACTTC; cdr3_aa: CATHRGQETQYF
d_call: NA; v_call: TRBV5-1; clone_size: many; j_call: TRBJ1-6; cdr3_nt: TGCGCCAGCAGCTTGGACAGGGCGAATTCACCCCTCCACTTT; cdr3_aa: CASSLDRANSPLHF
d_call: TRBD2; v_call: TRBV5-1; clone_size: once; j_call: TRBJ2-5; cdr3_nt: TGCGCCAGCAACTCGTCCGCTAGCGGGAGGCAAGAGACCCAGTACTTC; cdr3_aa: CASNSSASGRQETQYF
d_call: NA; v_call: TRBV20-1; clone_size: many; j_call: TRBJ2-7; cdr3_nt: TGCAGTGCTAGAGATTGGCCTCCCCACGAGCAGTACTTC; cdr3_aa: CSARDWPPHEQYF
d_call: NA; v_call: TRBV10-3; clone_size: many; j_call: TRBJ2-2; cdr3_nt: TGTGCCATCAGCGCCTCTGGGAACACCGGGGAGCTGTTTTTT; cdr3_aa: CAISASGNTGELFF
d_call: NA; v_call: TRBV20-1; clone_size: many; j_call: TRBJ1-6; cdr3_nt: TGCAGTGCTAGATTCGGACCGCTCCGAGGACCCCTCCACTTT; cdr3_aa: CSARFGPLRGPLHF
d_call: NA; v_call: TRBV7-2; clone_size: many; j_call: TRBJ2-5; cdr3_nt: TGTGCCAGCAGCCCCAATGCGGCCTCACAAGAGACCCAGTACTTC; cdr3_aa: CASSPNAASQETQYF
d_call: NA; v_call: TRBV6-1; clone_size: NA; j_call: TRBJ2-1; cdr3_nt: TGTGCCAGCAGATTTACCGCCATCAATGAGCAGTTCTTC; cdr3_aa: CASRFTAINEQFF
d_call: NA; v_call: TRBV10-2; clone_size: many; j_call: TRBJ2-2; cdr3_nt: TGCGCCAGCAGTTTACAGGGTGACACCGGGGAGCTGTTTTTT; cdr3_aa: CASSLQGDTGELFF
d_call: NA; v_call: TRBV10-2; clone_size: many; j_call: TRBJ2-1; cdr3_nt: TGCGCCAGCAGATCGACAGTAAACTACAATGAGCAGTTCTTC; cdr3_aa: CASRSTVNYNEQFF
d_call: NA; v_call: TRBV21-1; clone_size: few; j_call: TRBJ2-7; cdr3_nt: TGTGCCGCGTTCCAGGAGGAGGGATGCTCCTACGAGCAGTACTTC; cdr3_aa: CAAFQEEGCSYEQYF
d_call: NA; v_call: TRBV7-6; clone_size: many; j_call: TRBJ1-1; cdr3_nt: TGTGCCAGCAGCTTAGGAACCGTTTCGAACACTGAAGCTTTCTTT; cdr3_aa: CASSLGTVSNTEAFF
d_call: NA; v_call: TRBV29-1; clone_size: NA; j_call: TRBJ2-7; cdr3_nt: TGCAGCGTAAGGACTAACTCCTACGGGCAGTACTTC; cdr3_aa: CSVRTNSYGQYF
d_call: TRBD1; v_call: TRBV6-5; clone_size: few; j_call: TRBJ1-5; cdr3_nt: TGTGCCAGCAGTTGGACAGGGGGCCCCAATCAGCCCCAGCATTTT; cdr3_aa: CASSWTGGPNQPQHF
d_call: TRBD1; v_call: TRBV12-3/TRBV12-4; clone_size: many; j_call: TRBJ2-7; cdr3_nt: TGTGCCAGCAGTAAAGGACAGGGTTTCGCCTACGAGCAGTACTTC; cdr3_aa: CASSKGQGFAYEQYF
d_call: NA; v_call: TRBV6-1; clone_size: many; j_call: TRBJ1-2; cdr3_nt: TGTGCCAGCAGTGAAGGACTTGTGGGGTTCTACACCTTC; cdr3_aa: CASSEGLVGFYTF
d_call: TRBD2; v_call: TRBV24-1; clone_size: many; j_call: TRBJ2-1; cdr3_nt: TGTGCCACCAGTGAGGCAGCGGGAGCTGGCTACAATGAGCAGTTCTTC; cdr3_aa: CATSEAAGAGYNEQFF
d_call: TRBD2; v_call: TRBV5-1; clone_size: many; j_call: TRBJ2-1; cdr3_nt: TGCGCCAGCAGCCGGCGGGAGTCCCTCAATGAGCAGTTCTTC; cdr3_aa: CASSRRESLNEQFF
d_call: TRBD1; v_call: TRBV2; clone_size: many; j_call: TRBJ1-4; cdr3_nt: TGTGCCAGCAACGGACAGGCTAATGAAAAACTGTTTTTT; cdr3_aa: CASNGQANEKLFF
d_call: TRBD1; v_call: TRBV12-3/TRBV12-4; clone_size: many; j_call: TRBJ2-7; cdr3_nt: TGTGCCAGCAGACTACAGACAGGGACAACCGAGCAGTACTTC; cdr3_aa: CASRLQTGTTEQYF
d_call: NA; v_call: TRBV10-3; clone_size: few; j_call: TRBJ2-5; cdr3_nt: TGTGCCATCGGGGGGGGTGTGAGGGGGCAACAAGAGACCCAGTACTTC; cdr3_aa: CAIGGGVRGQQETQYF
d_call: NA; v_call: TRBV19; clone_size: NA; j_call: TRBJ1-4; cdr3_nt: TGTGCCAGTAGTATGACCCAAGCAGGAAAACTGTTTTTT; cdr3_aa: CASSMTQAGKLFF
d_call: TRBD2; v_call: TRBV30; clone_size: few; j_call: TRBJ2-1; cdr3_nt: TGTGCCTGGAGTAGACTAGCGGGAGTCTACAATGAGCAGTTCTTC; cdr3_aa: CAWSRLAGVYNEQFF
d_call: TRBD2; v_call: TRBV6-1; clone_size: many; j_call: TRBJ2-5; cdr3_nt: TGTGCCAGCAGTGGGGGTATCGGGGGAGCGGGGGAGACCCAGTACTTC; cdr3_aa: CASSGGIGGAGETQYF
d_call: NA; v_call: TRBV11-2; clone_size: many; j_call: TRBJ2-3; cdr3_nt: TGTGCCAGCAGCTTCCCAAAATCAGGGTTTTACGGCACAGATACGCAGTATTTT; cdr3_aa: CASSFPKSGFYGTDTQYF
d_call: NA; v_call: TRBV3-1; clone_size: many; j_call: TRBJ2-1; cdr3_nt: TGTGCCAGCAGCCAAGATCCTAGCGCGTACAATGAGCAGTTCTTC; cdr3_aa: CASSQDPSAYNEQFF
d_call: TRBD1; v_call: TRBV20-1; clone_size: many; j_call: TRBJ2-7; cdr3_nt: TGCAGTGCTAGAGATCGGGGGACAGGTCCCTACGAGCAGTACTTC; cdr3_aa: CSARDRGTGPYEQYF
d_call: NA; v_call: TRBV2; clone_size: many; j_call: TRBJ2-7; cdr3_nt: TGTGCCAGCGGGAGTAATCTCTACGAGCAGTACTTC; cdr3_aa: CASGSNLYEQYF
d_call: TRBD2; v_call: TRBV20-1; clone_size: many; j_call: TRBJ2-3; cdr3_nt: TGCAGTGCGAAGGGACTAGCGGGGCGCACAGATACGCAGTATTTT; cdr3_aa: CSAKGLAGRTDTQYF
d_call: TRBD1; v_call: TRBV6-5; clone_size: NA; j_call: TRBJ1-6; cdr3_nt: TGTGCCAGCAGTTACTCCAGGGGGCCTTATAATTCACCCCTCCACTTT; cdr3_aa: CASSYSRGPYNSPLHF
d_call: NA; v_call: TRBV5-6; clone_size: many; j_call: TRBJ1-2; cdr3_nt: TGTGCCAGCAGCGTACCGACAGGTTCTCCGAACTATGGCTACACCTTC; cdr3_aa: CASSVPTGSPNYGYTF
d_call: NA; v_call: TRBV18; clone_size: NA; j_call: TRBJ1-1; cdr3_nt: TGTGCCAGCTTACCAGTCGACCAGAACACTGAAGCTTTCTTT; cdr3_aa: CASLPVDQNTEAFF
d_call: NA; v_call: TRBV27; clone_size: many; j_call: TRBJ2-3; cdr3_nt: TGTGCCAGCAGGGGGGGTTTAGCTCCAGATACGCAGTATTTT; cdr3_aa: CASRGGLAPDTQYF
d_call: NA; v_call: TRBV2; clone_size: many; j_call: TRBJ1-5; cdr3_nt: TGTGCCAGCCGAGGGGGAGTTCAGCCCCAGCATTTT; cdr3_aa: CASRGGVQPQHF
d_call: TRBD2; v_call: TRBV20-1; clone_size: many; j_call: TRBJ2-2; cdr3_nt: TGCAGTGCTCGACTAGCGAGCGCCGGGGAGCTGTTTTTT; cdr3_aa: CSARLASAGELFF
d_call: TRBD1; v_call: TRBV12-3/TRBV12-4; clone_size: many; j_call: TRBJ1-2; cdr3_nt: TGTGCCAGCAGTTTAGGGGCAGGGGGCTATGGCTACACCTTC; cdr3_aa: CASSLGAGGYGYTF